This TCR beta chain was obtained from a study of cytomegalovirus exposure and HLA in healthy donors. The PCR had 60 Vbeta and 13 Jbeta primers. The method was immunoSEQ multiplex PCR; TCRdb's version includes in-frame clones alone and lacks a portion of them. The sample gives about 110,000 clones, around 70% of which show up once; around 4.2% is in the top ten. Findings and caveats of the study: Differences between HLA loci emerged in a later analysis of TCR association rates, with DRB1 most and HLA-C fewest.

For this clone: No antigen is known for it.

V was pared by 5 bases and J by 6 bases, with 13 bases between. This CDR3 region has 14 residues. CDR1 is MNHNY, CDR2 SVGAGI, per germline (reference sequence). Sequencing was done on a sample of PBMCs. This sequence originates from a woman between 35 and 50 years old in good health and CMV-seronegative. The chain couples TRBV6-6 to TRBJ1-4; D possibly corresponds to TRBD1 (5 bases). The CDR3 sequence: CASSTAGGDEKLFF. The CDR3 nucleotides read TGTGCCAGCAGTACGGCCGGGGGTGATGAAAAACTGTTTTTT.